This passage covers 5 T cell receptor beta chains from one sample sequenced in a study of regulatory T cells in long-lasting Graves disease. Arm-PCR of CDR3 regions with iRepertoire HTBI primers generated TCR beta libraries. TCRdb passed the multiplex PCR reads through MiXCR, listing each CDR3 protein once. The repertoire consists of 500,000 or so distinct CDR3 sequences, with roughly 15% occurring once and the leading ten covering 20% to 25%. Time point defined: newly diagnosed GD, antithyroid drugs for less than 3 months. PBMC-derived RNA was used for the TCR library. This same sample was also part of a study on T cells in Graves' hyperthyroidism and ophthalmopathy.

Source: peripheral blood mononuclear cells (PBMCs), taken at new diagnosis, from a patient treated with antithyroid drugs. The receptors were sampled from a woman in her forties or fifties with Graves disease.

This clonotype is a singleton in its sample. This chain connects TRBV19 to TRBJ2-1; 8 bases align to TRBD2. Germline loops: CDR1 LNHDA, CDR2 SQIVND (reference sequence). Losses at the gene ends were 7 bases for V and 7 bases for J; bases not matched to a gene: 15. The length of the CDR3 is 16 residues. CDR3 sequence (DNA): TGTGCCAGTAACCGGCGGACTAGCCCCCTAGGGAATGAGCAGTTCTTC. Its protein product is CASNRRTSPLGNEQFF.

This clonotype has a count of ten or more. V is TRBV2 and J is TRBJ1-1; tentatively, D is TRBD1 (5 bases). With 7 bases removed from V and 1 base from J, the gap between germline ends came to 19 bases. The CDR3 consists of 16 residues. Germline V lookup: CDR1 SNHLY, CDR2 FYNNEI. The CDR3 coding sequence is TGTGCCAGCACCGCAGACAGCGGCGGGGGGAACACTGAAGCTTTCTTT. This sequence encodes CASTADSGGGNTEAFF.

The rearrangement uses TRBV7-2 and TRBJ2-7, with 7 positions matching TRBD1. The V segment lost 4 bases and the J segment 2 bases; nucleotides outside the gene matches: 11. Germline lookup yields CDR1 SGHTA and CDR2 FQGNSA. There are 16 residues in the CDR3. CDR3: CASSSAFLDRTYEQYF. CDR3 nucleotides: TGTGCCAGCAGCTCCGCCTTTTTGGACAGGACCTACGAGCAGTACTTC.

The chain is built from TRBV20-1 and TRBJ1-2, with 9 bases aligning to TRBD1. The V segment lost 6 bases and the J segment 0 bases; nucleotides outside the gene matches: 8. Germline CDR1 reads DFQATT; CDR2 reads SNEGSKA (reference sequence). The CDR3 loop spans 15 amino acids. CDR3 protein: CSAWDRAHSNYGYTF. The CDR3 DNA reads as TGCAGTGCCTGGGACAGGGCCCACTCTAACTATGGCTACACCTTC.

The V and J genes are TRBV30 and TRBJ2-2; 8 nucleotides agree with TRBD2. CDR3 length: 17 residues. CDR1 and CDR2 (germline): GTSNPN, SVGIG (reference sequence). Losses at the gene ends were 6 bases for V and 3 bases for J; bases not matched to a gene: 15. The CDR3 DNA reads as TGTGCCTGCCCCCCCGGGGGGGCGAGGAGTTACACCGGGGAGCTGTTTTTT. Protein: CACPPGGARSYTGELFF.